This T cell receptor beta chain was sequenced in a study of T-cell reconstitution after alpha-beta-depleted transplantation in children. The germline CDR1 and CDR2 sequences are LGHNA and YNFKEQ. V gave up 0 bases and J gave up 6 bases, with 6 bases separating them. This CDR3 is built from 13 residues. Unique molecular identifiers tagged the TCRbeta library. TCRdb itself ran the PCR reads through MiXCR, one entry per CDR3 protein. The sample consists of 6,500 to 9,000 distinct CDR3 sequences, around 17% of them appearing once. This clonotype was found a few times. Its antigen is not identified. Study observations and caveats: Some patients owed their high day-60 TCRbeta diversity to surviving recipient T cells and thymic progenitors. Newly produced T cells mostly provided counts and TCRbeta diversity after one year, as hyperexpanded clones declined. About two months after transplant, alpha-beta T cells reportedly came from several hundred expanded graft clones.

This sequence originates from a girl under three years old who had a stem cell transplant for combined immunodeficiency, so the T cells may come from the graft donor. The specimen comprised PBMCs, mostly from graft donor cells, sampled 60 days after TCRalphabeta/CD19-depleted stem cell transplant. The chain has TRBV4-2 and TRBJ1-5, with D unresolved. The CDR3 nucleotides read TGTGCCAGCAGCCAAGACGTGGTTCAGCCCCAGCATTTT. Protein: CASSQDVVQPQHF.